These 10 T cell receptor beta chains originate from one sample sequenced in a study. MiXCR was run by TCRdb on the 5' RACE reads, yielding one entry per CDR3 protein. Of 12,000 or so distinct CDR3 sequences listed, 51% were seen once; the top ten hold 12%. The sorted Tregs were CD4+CD25+CD127-/low cells. Sequencing was carried out using tumor-infiltrating Tregs sorted from the breast tumor. These receptors originate from a female donor with breast cancer.

Comments on this clonotype: Because it lacks the conserved phenylalanine or tryptophan at the end, this CDR3 is likely a read error. This rearrangement joins TRBV15 to TRBJ2-1; 13 bases agree with TRBD2. The germline gives CDR1 LNHNV, CDR2 YYDKDF (reference sequence). The CDR3 has 15 residues. Trimming took 5 bases from V and 4 from J; bases not matched to a gene: 2. The DNA of the CDR3 is TGTGCCACCAGCTGGGGACTAGCGGGGTACAATGAGCAGTTCTGC. This encodes CATSWGLAGYNEQFC.

This clonotype has just one count. A much larger clone lies one base from this, so it may be a read error. CDR3 amino acids: CSAGRPSISGRLETQYF. In DNA form, the CDR3 reads TGCAGTGCCGGACGACCTAGCATTAGCGGGAGATTAGAGACCCAGTACTTC. The chain employs TRBV20-1 and TRBJ2-5, with 9 bases identical to TRBD2. Trimming removed 6 bases from V and 4 bases from J; junction bases left unmatched: 18. Germline CDR1 is DFQATT and CDR2 is SNEGSKA (reference sequence). The CDR3 length is 17 residues.

The J gene is TRBJ2-3, the V gene TRBV7-6, with D perhaps being TRBD1 or TRBD2 (5 bases each). The CDR3 has 19 residues. The germline V gene has CDR1 SGHVS and CDR2 FNYEAQ. V gave up 5 bases and J gave up 0 bases, with 24 bases separating them. The chain's CDR3 is CASSELPGGRGSSTDTQYF. In DNA form, the CDR3 reads TGTGCCAGCAGCGAACTGCCTGGGGGTAGGGGTTCTAGCACAGATACGCAGTATTTT.

Turning to this clonotype: This may come from a read error, since a much larger clone is one base off. The rearrangement links TRBV7-2 to TRBJ2-2; 11 bases align to TRBD2. Unmatched junction bases numbered 4, after V lost 1 base and J lost 6 bases. Germline assignment: CDR1 SGHTA and CDR2 FQGNSA. This CDR3 has 16 amino acids. CDR3 in amino acids: CTSSLGLAGGAGELFF. CDR3 in DNA: TGTACCAGCAGCTTAGGTTTAGCGGGAGGGGCCGGGGAGCTGTTTTTT.

This clonotype has just one count. The rearrangement uses TRBV27 and TRBJ1-5, with TRBD1 as a possible D gene (6 bases). Germline loops: CDR1 MNHEY, CDR2 SMNVEV (reference sequence). The CDR3 contains 14 residues. Deletions cut 4 bases from V and 5 bases from J, with 12 bases between. The DNA of the CDR3 is TGTGCCAGCAGTTCCTCAGGGGTCTATCAGCCCCAGCATTTT. Protein: CASSSSGVYQPQHF.

The rearrangement joins TRBV6-2 or TRBV6-3 to TRBJ1-5; D might be TRBD1 (6 bases). Germline V gives CDR1 MNHEY, CDR2 SVGEGT. Trimming pared 5 bases from V and 4 bases from J, leaving 15 bases between. The CDR3 runs to 15 residues. The CDR3, as DNA: TGTGCCAGCAGTGCCGCAGGACAGAGAAATCAGCCCCAGCATTTT. It yields the protein CASSAAGQRNQPQHF.

The genes are TRBV4-1 and TRBJ1-5; the D gene is possibly TRBD1 (6 bases). Between the trimmed V and J ends, which lost 0 bases and 6 bases, there was a span of 12 bases. The germline gives CDR1 MGHRA, CDR2 YSYEKL. CDR3 size: 15 residues. The CDR3 sequence: CASSQDDRLLQPQHF. CDR3 nucleotide sequence: TGCGCCAGCAGCCAAGACGACAGGTTGCTTCAGCCCCAGCATTTT.

The genes are TRBV5-1 and TRBJ2-1, with TRBD1 matching 10 bases. The CDR3 runs to 15 residues. CDR1 is SGHRS and CDR2 is YFSETQ in the germline V gene. J was trimmed by 7 bases and V by 3 bases; bases with no gene match: 7. The CDR3 region is CASSSRTGGGNEQFF. The CDR3 nucleotides read TGCGCCAGCAGCTCCAGGACAGGGGGTGGGAATGAGCAGTTCTTC. The full variable domain, in which reference TRBV5-1 and TRBJ2-1 provide the parts outside the CDR3, is KAGVTQTPRYLIKTRGQQVTLSCSPISGHRSVSWYQQTPGQGLQFLFEYFSETQRNKGNFPGRFSGRQFSNSRSEMNVSTLELGDSALYLCASSSRTGGGNEQFFGPGTRLTVL.

This chain uses TRBV11-2 with TRBJ2-1; 10 nucleotides line up with TRBD2. Germline V lookup: CDR1 SGHAT, CDR2 FQNNGV. Germline trimming cut 2 bases from V and 6 bases from J; bases unmatched to any gene: 10. This CDR3 is built from 17 residues. The CDR3 nucleotides read TGTGCCAGCAGCTTACTACTTCTAGCGGGAGCGTCCAATGAGCAGTTCTTC. Its translation: CASSLLLLAGASNEQFF.

By sample share, this clonotype is medium-sized. The V gene is TRBV12-3 or TRBV12-4, the J gene TRBJ2-6; D unresolved. This CDR3 contains 12 residues. V was cut by 6 bases and J by 8 bases, with 8 bases left in between. The CDR3 coding sequence is TGTGCCAGCAGCCGAGCGACCAACGTCCTGACTTTC. Translating it yields CASSRATNVLTF.